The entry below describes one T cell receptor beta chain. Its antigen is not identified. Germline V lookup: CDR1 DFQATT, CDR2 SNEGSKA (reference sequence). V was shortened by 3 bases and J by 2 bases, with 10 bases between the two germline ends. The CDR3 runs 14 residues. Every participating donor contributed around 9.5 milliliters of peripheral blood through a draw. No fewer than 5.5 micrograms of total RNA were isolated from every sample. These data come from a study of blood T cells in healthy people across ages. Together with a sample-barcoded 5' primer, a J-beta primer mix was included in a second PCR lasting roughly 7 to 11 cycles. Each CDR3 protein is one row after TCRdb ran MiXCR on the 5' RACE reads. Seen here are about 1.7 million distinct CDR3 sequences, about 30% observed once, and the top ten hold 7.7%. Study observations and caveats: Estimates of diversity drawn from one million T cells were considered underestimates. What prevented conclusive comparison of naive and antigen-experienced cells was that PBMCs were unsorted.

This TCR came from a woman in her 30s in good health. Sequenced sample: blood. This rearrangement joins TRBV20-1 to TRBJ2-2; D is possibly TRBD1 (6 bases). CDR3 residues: CSASGQPNTGELFF. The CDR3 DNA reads TGCAGTGCTAGTGGACAGCCTAACACCGGGGAGCTGTTTTTT.